Presented here are 32 T cell receptor beta chains from one specimen sequenced in a study of CD8+ T cells in alopecia areata. Treatment here: oral pan-JAK inhibitor, 5-10 mg twice daily. Once RNA had been extracted, it was reverse transcribed into cDNA to act as the sequencing template. Assay: immunoSEQ multiplex PCR; the TCRdb copy retains only in-frame clones and omits some. This table holds about 200,000 clones, around 60% found once. This specimen was CD4+ T cells sorted from blood, taken at week 4, from a patient treated with tofacitinib. The origin of the receptors is a human donor with alopecia areata.

The chain joins TRBV4-1 to TRBJ2-7, with 7 nucleotides matching TRBD1. Trimming cost V 3 bases and J 12 bases; bases outside gene matches: 11. The CDR3 contains 13 residues. From germline, CDR1 is MGHRA and CDR2 YSYEKL. CDR3 nucleotide sequence: TGCGCCAGCAGCCAGAGAGACCGGGACAGCCTGTACTTC. Residues: CASSQRDRDSLYF.

The J gene is TRBJ2-3, the V gene TRBV12-5, with 8 bases identical to TRBD2. The CDR3 contains 14 residues. After removal of 8 bases from V and 2 bases from J, the junction contained 6 bases not matched to a gene. Germline V CDR1 and CDR2: LGHNT, FRNRAP. CDR3 DNA sequence: TGTGCTAGTCACACGGGGGGGCTCACAGATACGCAGTATTTT. As protein: CASHTGGLTDTQYF.

CDR3 DNA sequence: TGTGCCAGCTCACCCCTAGCGGGGGAACAAGAGACCCAGTACTTC. This sequence encodes CASSPLAGEQETQYF. The genes are TRBV18 and TRBJ2-5, with TRBD2 identical over 10 bases. Germline assignment: CDR1 KGHSH and CDR2 LQKENI. The CDR3 has 15 amino acids. The trim removed 3 bases at V and 2 bases at J, leaving 3 bases unmatched.

This clone was seen a handful of times. Mismatch with germline at one junction end may stem from a read error. The V call is TRBV14, the J call TRBJ2-6; 8 bases fit TRBD1. Germline V lookup: CDR1 SGHDN, CDR2 FVKESK. CDR3 size: 17 residues. The CDR3 DNA is TGTGCCAGCAGACAAGGGTACAGGGGGTCTGGGGCCAACGTCCTGACTTTC. Its protein product is CASRQGYRGSGANVLTF.

This clone was seen more than once but under ten times. The chain joins TRBV14 to TRBJ2-3, with a weak D call TRBD1 (6 bases). V lost 3 bases, J lost 0 bases, and 16 bases lay in between. Germline lookup yields CDR1 SGHDN and CDR2 FVKESK. There are 17 residues in the CDR3. CDR3 nucleotides: TGTGCCAGCAGCCACTGGACCGGGACACCAAGCACAGATACGCAGTATTTT. Translation gives CASSHWTGTPSTDTQYF. Full variable domain (rest looked up from reference TRBV14 and TRBJ2-3): EAGVTQFPSHSVIEKGQTVTLRCDPISGHDNLYWYRRVMGKEIKFLLHFVKESKQDESGMPNNRFLAERTGGTYSTLKVQPAELEDSGVYFCASSHWTGTPSTDTQYFGPGTRLTVL.

This clone was detected only once. The chain employs TRBV30 and TRBJ1-6; D call uncertain. Germline lookup yields CDR1 GTSNPN and CDR2 SVGIG (reference sequence). This CDR3 has 15 residues. V was pared by 2 bases and J by 7 bases, with 15 bases between. The CDR3 is CAWSMPRTGNSPLHF. CDR3 DNA: TGTGCCTGGAGTATGCCCCGGACGGGGAATTCACCCCTCCACTTT.

This clone was detected only a few times. The rearrangement uses TRBV7-9 and TRBJ2-5, with 15 bases aligning to TRBD2. Germline V gene lookup returns CDR1 SEHNR and CDR2 FQNEAQ (reference sequence). The J segment lost 5 bases and the V segment lost 4 bases, leaving 5 bases of the junction unmatched. The CDR3 consists of 16 residues. The CDR3 DNA reads TGTGCCAGCAGCTGGACTAGCGGGGGGGCAACCGAGACCCAGTACTTC. This translates into CASSWTSGGATETQYF. Full variable domain (missing parts from reference TRBV7-9 and TRBJ2-5): DTGVSQNPRHKITKRGQNVTFRCDPISEHNRLYWYRQTLGQGPEFLTYFQNEAQLEKSRLLSDRFSAERPKGSFSTLEIQRTEQGDSAMYLCASSWTSGGATETQYFGPGTRLLVL.

This clone was seen a few times. The chain is built from TRBV4-1 and TRBJ1-2; 9 nucleotides agree with TRBD1. With 3 bases clipped from V and 5 bases from J, the junction kept 10 bases outside the gene matches. The CDR3 is made up of 16 amino acids. From germline, CDR1 is MGHRA and CDR2 YSYEKL. The DNA of the CDR3 is TGCGCCAGCAGCCACGAGGCGAGGACAGGGGCATATGGCTACACCTTC. It codes for CASSHEARTGAYGYTF.

The V gene is TRBV30, the J gene TRBJ1-4, with D possibly matching TRBD1 (6 bases). Germline CDR1 is GTSNPN and CDR2 is SVGIG (reference sequence). The length of the CDR3 is 15 residues. V lost 5 bases and J 10 bases, leaving 23 bases between the germline ends. As DNA, the CDR3 is TGTGCCTGGGCCGTTGGGGGGGCGAGGATACGAAAACTGTTTTTT. Protein sequence: CAWAVGGARIRKLFF.

The chain has TRBV2 and TRBJ2-6, with a tentative D call TRBD2 (6 bases). Trimming cost V 6 bases and J 3 bases, with 12 bases left between them. The CDR3 runs 15 residues. Germline CDR1 SNHLY, CDR2 FYNNEI. This CDR3 reads CASRHGTGGANVLTF. DNA of the CDR3: TGTGCCAGCAGACATGGGACTGGTGGGGCCAACGTCCTGACTTTC.

The rearrangement joins TRBV5-1 to TRBJ2-7; tentatively, D is TRBD2 (5 bases). This CDR3 region has 14 residues. Trimming shortened V by 0 bases and J by 2 bases, and 9 bases separated the two germline ends. Germline loops: CDR1 SGHRS, CDR2 YFSETQ. The CDR3 here is CASSLGRATYEQYF. CDR3 nucleotide sequence: TGCGCCAGCAGCTTGGGGCGGGCTACCTACGAGCAGTACTTC.

The V gene is TRBV7-9, the J gene TRBJ2-7, with 11 positions matching TRBD1. V dropped 7 bases and J dropped 1; count of bases not matched to a gene: 3. The CDR3 length is 14 residues. Germline CDR1 and CDR2: SEHNR and FQNEAQ (reference sequence). The DNA of the CDR3 is TGTGCCAGCACCGGGACAGGGGGTTCCTACGAGCAGTACTTC. Translation: CASTGTGGSYEQYF. The full variable domain, in which reference TRBV7-9 and TRBJ2-7 provide the parts outside the CDR3, is DTGVSQNPRHKITKRGQNVTFRCDPISEHNRLYWYRQTLGQGPEFLTYFQNEAQLEKSRLLSDRFSAERPKGSFSTLEIQRTEQGDSAMYLCASTGTGGSYEQYFGPGTRLTVT.

This chain links TRBV6-5 with TRBJ2-5; D is ambiguous. V lost 2 bases and J 5 bases, leaving 9 bases between the germline ends. Looked up from germline, CDR1 is MNHEY and CDR2 is SVGAGI. The CDR3 runs 13 residues. The chain's CDR3 is CASSYGDSETQYF. CDR3 nucleotide sequence: TGTGCCAGCAGTTACGGGGATTCGGAGACCCAGTACTTC.

This clone was observed a handful of times. The chain combines TRBV11-2 with TRBJ2-1; 8 nucleotides align to TRBD2. The junction had 7 bases not matched to a gene; V was cut back by 6 bases and J by 0 bases. CDR1 and CDR2 from the germline V gene are SGHAT and FQNNGV. The CDR3 length is 16 residues. This CDR3 is CASRTPGTSSYNEQFF. The CDR3 DNA reads TGTGCCAGCAGAACCCCCGGGACTAGCTCCTACAATGAGCAGTTCTTC.

CDR3 DNA sequence: TGCGCCAGCAGCCGGGCGGTGGCCCGGGGGTACGAGCAGTACTTC. It encodes CASSRAVARGYEQYF. The gene calls are TRBV4-1 and TRBJ2-7; perhaps TRBD2 as D (6 bases). This CDR3 contains 15 residues. Trimming cost V 4 bases and J 4 bases, with 17 bases left between them. The germline V gene has CDR1 MGHRA and CDR2 YSYEKL.

In its sample, this clone was seen once. The V and J genes are TRBV2 and TRBJ2-3; possible D gene TRBD2, 5 bases. Germline CDR1 reads SNHLY; CDR2 reads FYNNEI. V lost 7 bases and J lost 6, with 11 bases in between. The CDR3 runs to 12 residues. CDR3 DNA: TGTGCCAGCACCGGTGGCGGGGATACGCAGTATTTT. The encoded protein is CASTGGGDTQYF. Full variable domain (missing parts from reference TRBV2 and TRBJ2-3): EPEVTQTPSHQVTQMGQEVILRCVPISNHLYFYWYRQILGQKVEFLVSFYNNEISEKSEIFDDQFSVERPDGSNFTLKIRSTKLEDSAMYFCASTGGGDTQYFGPGTRLTVL.

V is TRBV4-2 and J is TRBJ1-3; D ambiguous. Trimming left V 4 bases short and J 2 bases short, with 6 bases between. Germline CDR1 is LGHNA and CDR2 is YNFKEQ. This CDR3 spans 13 amino acids. The CDR3 spells CASSPSAGNTIYF. The CDR3, as DNA: TGTGCCAGCAGCCCCTCGGCTGGAAACACCATATATTTT.

This clone was seen a handful of times. Here the CDR3 reads CASSPRGSATGGAHQFF. The CDR3 DNA reads as TGCGCCAGCAGCCCCAGGGGGAGCGCCACAGGGGGCGCGCACCAGTTCTTC. The chain uses TRBV23-1 and TRBJ2-1, with 9 bases matching TRBD1. TRBV23-1 is treated as an ORF (open reading frame) with a function not yet certain. J lost 13 bases, V lost 6 bases, and 22 bases had no gene match. There are 17 residues in the CDR3.

This clone was detected once. The V call is TRBV2, the J call TRBJ1-1; D uncertain. Trimming cost V 3 bases and J 4 bases, with 15 bases left between them. The CDR3 has 15 residues. Germline CDR1 SNHLY, CDR2 FYNNEI. The CDR3 region is CASSDQQATATEAFF. For the CDR3, the DNA is TGTGCCAGCAGTGATCAGCAGGCCACCGCCACTGAAGCTTTCTTT.

The V and J genes are TRBV15 and TRBJ2-7; no definite D call. V lost 4 bases, J lost 0 bases, and 10 bases lay in between. The CDR3 length is 14 residues. In germline, CDR1 is LNHNV, CDR2 YYDKDF (reference sequence). CDR3 sequence: CATSNTQDSYEQYF. CDR3 bases: TGTGCCACCAGCAACACGCAGGACTCCTACGAGCAGTACTTC.

The table lists this clone with many counts. The chain carries TRBV19 and TRBJ1-2; D is possibly TRBD1 (5 bases). In germline, CDR1 is LNHDA, CDR2 SQIVND (reference sequence). The CDR3 is made up of 13 amino acids. Trimming removed 7 bases at V and 4 bases at J, with 13 bases between. Here the CDR3 reads CASISQGVYGYTF. CDR3 sequence (DNA): TGTGCCAGTATCTCGCAGGGAGTCTATGGCTACACCTTC.

This clone was seen ten or more times. This chain links TRBV15 with TRBJ2-2; TRBD2 is a possible D gene (6 bases). Germline V gene lookup returns CDR1 LNHNV and CDR2 YYDKDF (reference sequence). V gave up 0 bases and J gave up 11 bases, with 10 bases separating them. CDR3 length: 13 amino acids. The CDR3, as DNA: TGTGCCACCAGCAGAGAAGGAGGGATTGAGCTGTTTTTT. Protein sequence: CATSREGGIELFF. Full variable domain (outside the CDR3, taken from reference TRBV15 and TRBJ2-2): DAMVIQNPRYQVTQFGKPVTLSCSQTLNHNVMYWYQQKSSQAPKLLFHYYDKDFNNEADTPDNFQSRRPNTSFCFLDIRSPGLGDTAMYLCATSREGGIELFFGEGSRLTVL.

The chain links TRBV5-1 to TRBJ1-1; D is possibly TRBD1 (5 bases). This CDR3 is 14 amino acids long. CDR1 SGHRS and CDR2 YFSETQ come from the germline V gene. V was cut by 0 bases and J by 5 bases, with 11 bases left in between. This chain's CDR3 is CASSLVREGTEAFF. The DNA of the CDR3 is TGCGCCAGCAGCTTGGTACGGGAGGGGACTGAAGCTTTCTTT.

This clone appeared a few times. The rearrangement uses TRBV5-1 and TRBJ1-1; no reliable D call. This CDR3 region has 12 residues. Trimming pared 4 bases from V and 2 bases from J, leaving 6 bases between. Germline V gene lookup returns CDR1 SGHRS and CDR2 YFSETQ. CDR3 coding DNA: TGCGCCAGCAGCCCCGCCAACACTGAAGCTTTCTTT. The encoded protein is CASSPANTEAFF.

The genes are TRBV30 and TRBJ2-1; D might be TRBD2 (7 bases). The CDR3 runs 16 residues. The germline V gene has CDR1 GTSNPN and CDR2 SVGIG (reference sequence). V lost 0 bases to trimming and J lost 3 bases, with 15 bases between them. In nucleotides, the CDR3 is TGTGCCTGGAGTGTACTTGGGGGGGCCTACTACAATGAGCAGTTCTTC. Protein product: CAWSVLGGAYYNEQFF. Full variable domain (remainder filled in from reference TRBV30 and TRBJ2-1): SQTIHQWPATLVQPVGSPLSLECTVEGTSNPNLYWYRQAAGRGLQLLFYSVGIGQISSEVPQNLSASRPQDRQFILSSKKLLLSDSGFYLCAWSVLGGAYYNEQFFGPGTRLTVL.

This clone has more than one count but fewer than ten. V and J are TRBV7-8 and TRBJ2-7, with 7 bases matching TRBD1. Germline CDR1 and CDR2: SGHVS and FQNEAQ. The CDR3 spans 14 residues. The J segment lost 3 bases and the V segment lost 5 bases, leaving 7 bases of the junction unmatched. Here the CDR3 DNA reads TGTGCCAGCAGCGATCCGGGACAGTACTACGAGCAGTACTTC. It translates to CASSDPGQYYEQYF.

This chain uses TRBV19 with TRBJ2-1, with no clear D. The CDR3 length is 11 residues. Germline CDR1 is LNHDA and CDR2 is SQIVND (reference sequence). V gave up 4 bases and J gave up 4 bases, with 2 bases separating them. As DNA, the CDR3 is TGTGCCAGTAGTAAGTACAATGAGCAGTTCTTC. It is translated as CASSKYNEQFF.

This clone was detected only once. The chain links TRBV6-5 to TRBJ1-1, with D tentatively TRBD1 (6 bases). CDR1 is MNHEY and CDR2 is SVGAGI in the germline V gene. Trimming removed 0 bases from V and 5 bases from J, with 13 bases in between. This CDR3 is built from 15 residues. The CDR3 nucleotides read TGTGCCAGCAGTTACTCAAGACAGGTGGAGACTGAAGCTTTCTTT. It codes for CASSYSRQVETEAFF.

DNA of the CDR3: TGTGCCTGGAGGACAGTTGGAATTGAAAAACTGTTTTTT. Translating it yields CAWRTVGIEKLFF. The chain is built from TRBV30 and TRBJ1-4, with D perhaps matching TRBD1 (5 bases). Trimming left V 3 bases short and J 7 bases short, with 12 bases between. The CDR3 extends over 13 amino acids. CDR1 and CDR2 (germline): GTSNPN, SVGIG (reference sequence).

This chain links TRBV28 with TRBJ1-2; D gene ambiguous. Looked up from germline, CDR1 is MDHEN and CDR2 is SYDVKM. Trimming stripped 3 bases from V and 8 bases from J, with 7 bases between. The CDR3 totals 11 residues. CDR3 sequence: CASSLTSGYTF. CDR3 bases: TGTGCCAGCAGTTTGACATCCGGCTACACCTTC.

The chain joins TRBV4-1 to TRBJ1-2, with 8 bases matching TRBD1. The junction had 6 bases not matched to a gene; V was cut back by 1 base and J by 8 bases. The length of the CDR3 is 14 residues. CDR1 and CDR2 (germline): MGHRA, YSYEKL. The CDR3 is CASSQAAGGKGYTF. In DNA form, the CDR3 reads TGCGCCAGCAGCCAAGCGGCAGGGGGCAAGGGCTACACCTTC.

The chain couples TRBV5-4 to TRBJ1-2; no clear D gene. The CDR3 is 15 residues long. Germline V gene data show CDR1 as SGHNT and CDR2 as YYREEE (reference sequence). V lost 0 bases and J 4 bases, leaving 13 bases between the germline ends. The CDR3 bases are TGTGCCAGCAGCTTGGGGGTAGGGCCCAGCTATGGCTACACCTTC. As protein: CASSLGVGPSYGYTF. Full variable domain (outside the CDR3, taken from reference TRBV5-4 and TRBJ1-2): ETGVTQSPTHLIKTRGQQVTLRCSSQSGHNTVSWYQQALGQGPQFIFQYYREEENGRGNFPPRFSGLQFPNYSSELNVNALELDDSALYLCASSLGVGPSYGYTFGSGTRLTVV.